The 18 T cell receptor beta chains reported below all come from one sample, sequenced in a study of human thymus T cells. Thymus specimens were resections from corrective heart surgery. Profiling relied on immunoSEQ multiplex PCR, and the TCRdb table lists in-frame clones only, not all of them. This sample has tens of thousands of clones, with approximately 95% found just once. Sequenced: thymus tissue. The receptors were gathered from a girl under three years old with a congenital heart defect but otherwise immunologically healthy.

The rearrangement joins TRBV5-1 to TRBJ2-2, with a tentative D call TRBD2 (5 bases). Germline CDR1 and CDR2: SGHRS and YFSETQ. The CDR3 is 17 amino acids. The V end lost 5 bases, the J end lost 2 bases, and 19 bases lay between the germline ends. CDR3 bases: TGCGCCAGCAGAGGGTTGAGGTCGGGAAGTAACACCGGGGAGCTGTTTTTT. Protein: CASRGLRSGSNTGELFF.

The chain recombines TRBV6-1 with TRBJ2-3; D is possibly TRBD2 (7 bases). The CDR3 is 17 amino acids. V was pared by 2 bases and J by 0 bases, with 15 bases between. Germline loops: CDR1 MNHNS, CDR2 SASEGT. The CDR3, as DNA: TGTGCCAGCAGTGAATTGAGGGGGGGCCCAAGCACAGATACGCAGTATTTT. Translation gives CASSELRGGPSTDTQYF.

This chain joins TRBV5-1 and TRBJ1-2, with TRBD1 matching over 8 bases. Trimming removed 2 bases from V and 5 bases from J; junction bases left unmatched: 11. Germline loops: CDR1 SGHRS, CDR2 YFSETQ. This CDR3 is built from 16 residues. The CDR3 is CASSFGQGANGYGYTF. The CDR3, as DNA: TGCGCCAGCAGCTTCGGTCAGGGGGCGAATGGATATGGCTACACCTTC.

This chain connects TRBV18 to TRBJ1-5, with D possibly being TRBD1 (5 bases). The germline V gene has CDR1 KGHSH and CDR2 LQKENI. The CDR3 is 14 amino acids. V was clipped by 4 bases and J by 3 bases, with 10 bases between them. The CDR3 bases are TGTGCCAGCTCACGCAGGGTTTCCAATCAGCCCCAGCATTTT. It encodes CASSRRVSNQPQHF.

The V gene is TRBV7-9, the J gene TRBJ1-1; TRBD1 matches at 9 bases. Germline values: CDR1 SEHNR, CDR2 FQNEAQ (reference sequence). V shed 5 bases, J shed 4 bases, and the junction held 8 bases outside the gene matches. This CDR3 comprises 15 residues. The CDR3 coding sequence is TGTGCCAGCAGCCCTAATGGACAGGGGTCCACTGAAGCTTTCTTT. Residues: CASSPNGQGSTEAFF.

The chain joins TRBV7-9 to TRBJ1-2, with TRBD1 identical over 7 bases. J lost 4 bases, V lost 5 bases, and 7 bases had no gene match. The CDR3 contains 14 residues. CDR1 SEHNR and CDR2 FQNEAQ come from the germline V gene (reference sequence). The DNA for the CDR3 is TGTGCCAGCAGCGCGACAGGGCCCTTCTATGGCTACACCTTC. As protein: CASSATGPFYGYTF.

The chain combines TRBV28 with TRBJ2-6; 9 bases agree with TRBD2. V lost 5 bases, J lost 0 bases, and 8 bases stayed unmatched. Germline lookup yields CDR1 MDHEN and CDR2 SYDVKM. CDR3 length: 18 residues. CDR3 sequence reads: CASSPSSGAFSGANVLTF. The CDR3 DNA follows: TGTGCCAGCAGTCCCTCTAGCGGGGCATTCTCTGGGGCCAACGTCCTGACTTTC.

The genes are TRBV4-1 and TRBJ2-7; perhaps TRBD2 as D (6 bases). This CDR3 has 12 amino acids. Germline V gene data show CDR1 as MGHRA and CDR2 as YSYEKL. Trimming shortened V by 5 bases and J by 8 bases, and 13 bases separated the two germline ends. CDR3 loop: CASSWRDGQQYF. The CDR3 DNA reads TGCGCCAGCAGCTGGCGGGACGGCCAGCAGTACTTC.

The V and J genes are TRBV5-1 and TRBJ2-7, with D uncertain. The CDR3 is 14 residues long. Looked up from germline, CDR1 is SGHRS and CDR2 is YFSETQ. Trimming cost V 0 bases and J 4 bases, with 11 bases left between them. CDR3 coding DNA: TGCGCCAGCAGCTTGGGGCGGTTGGTATACGAGCAGTACTTC. It translates to CASSLGRLVYEQYF.

V and J are TRBV18 and TRBJ2-7, with D possibly being TRBD1 (6 bases). Trimming shortened V by 3 bases and J by 6 bases, and 21 bases separated the two germline ends. CDR3 length: 16 amino acids. The germline gives CDR1 KGHSH, CDR2 LQKENI. CDR3 sequence: CASSPRSWTVNPEQYF. In DNA, the CDR3 is TGTGCCAGCTCACCTAGAAGCTGGACAGTAAATCCCGAGCAGTACTTC.

The gene calls are TRBV7-2 and TRBJ2-1; the D is unclear. The V gene's germline CDR1 is SGHTA and CDR2 FQGNSA. The CDR3 totals 14 residues. Between the trimmed V and J ends, which lost 3 bases and 0 bases, there was a span of 6 bases. In DNA form, the CDR3 reads TGTGCCAGCAGCTTTGGTAGCTCCTACAATGAGCAGTTCTTC. Translated, it gives CASSFGSSYNEQFF.

This chain links TRBV28 with TRBJ2-3; no reliable D call. Between the trimmed V and J ends, which lost 4 bases and 0 bases, there was a span of 8 bases. In germline, CDR1 is MDHEN, CDR2 SYDVKM. This CDR3 spans 14 amino acids. CDR3 amino acids: CASSSRLSTDTQYF. The CDR3 nucleotides are TGTGCCAGCAGTTCCCGACTGAGCACAGATACGCAGTATTTT.

The V gene is TRBV11-2, the J gene TRBJ2-7; 8 bases fit TRBD2. The length of the CDR3 is 16 residues. V lost 4 bases and J lost 6; bases outside the gene matches: 14. CDR1 and CDR2 (germline): SGHAT, FQNNGV. The DNA for the CDR3 is TGTGCCAGCAGCTCGCCACTAGCGGCTCAGGGAGCCGAGCAGTACTTC. Translating gives CASSSPLAAQGAEQYF.

The CDR3 is CASGLGNRGRVSYTF. In DNA form, the CDR3 reads TGTGCTAGTGGTTTGGGTAACAGGGGGCGCGTGAGCTACACCTTC. The chain links TRBV12-5 to TRBJ1-2; TRBD1 aligns across 9 bases. Germline lookup yields CDR1 LGHNT and CDR2 FRNRAP. The trim removed 1 base at V and 9 bases at J, leaving 9 bases unmatched. CDR3 length: 15 residues.

This chain joins TRBV5-6 and TRBJ2-5; D is unresolved. V shed 4 bases and J shed 5 bases, with 24 bases lying between them. Germline lookup yields CDR1 SGHDT and CDR2 YYEEEE. The CDR3 is 17 amino acids. CDR3 nucleotides: TGTGCCAGCAGCACCCAGGCGACAAGACCCATTGGGGAGACCCAGTACTTC. This codes for CASSTQATRPIGETQYF.

The V and J genes are TRBV25-1 and TRBJ1-4; 9 bases align to TRBD1. V was clipped by 3 bases and J by 7 bases; unmatched bases: 12. There are 17 residues in the CDR3. The V gene's germline CDR1 is MGHDK and CDR2 SYGVNS. CDR3 in amino acids: CASSDWDRARGIEKLFF. In DNA form, the CDR3 reads TGTGCCAGCAGTGATTGGGACAGGGCACGTGGCATTGAAAAACTGTTTTTT.

CDR3 bases: TGTGCCAGCAGCCCGCAGGGGCGGCATACGCAGTATTTT. It translates to CASSPQGRHTQYF. V and J are TRBV7-6 and TRBJ2-3, with D possibly matching TRBD1 (6 bases). Trimming pared 5 bases from V and 7 bases from J, leaving 13 bases between. CDR3 size: 13 residues. Germline lookup yields CDR1 SGHVS and CDR2 FNYEAQ.

V usage is TRBV11-2 and J usage is TRBJ1-1; no definite D call. The CDR3 consists of 14 residues. Germline-derived CDR1 and CDR2 are SGHAT and FQNNGV. V was cut by 2 bases and J by 2 bases, with 9 bases left in between. DNA for the CDR3: TGTGCCAGCAGCTTATTCCGAGTAAACACTGAAGCTTTCTTT. Translated, it gives CASSLFRVNTEAFF.